Below are 22 T cell receptor beta chains sequenced from a single sample in a study of T cells expressing NK-cell markers. Each CDR3 protein gets one entry in TCRdb, which reprocessed the 5' RACE reads and gives no DNA. This sample carries 550,000 to 600,000 distinct CDR3 sequences, with about 3.6% going to the ten biggest clones. Material for sequencing was blood T cells: a sorted CD56 or NKG2C T cell subset, CD4+ or CD8+ T cells, or bulk PBMC T cells (not recorded which). The receptors were gathered from a man younger than 35 in good health.

The rearrangement links TRBV20-1 to TRBJ2-5. Germline assignment: CDR1 DFQATT and CDR2 SNEGSKA (reference sequence). The CDR3 runs 12 residues. The CDR3 protein is CSARALAETQYF.

The chain recombines TRBV12-3 or TRBV12-4 with TRBJ2-4; TCRdb gives TRBD1 as the D gene, but with no DNA this cannot be confirmed. The CDR3 loop spans 11 amino acids. CDR3 amino acids: CASSGTNIQYF.

The chain links TRBV7-2 to TRBJ1-5; without DNA, the TCRdb call of TRBD1 cannot be checked. CDR1 is SGHTA and CDR2 is FQGNSA in the germline V gene. The CDR3 consists of 16 residues. CDR3 sequence reads: CASSLIGGYSNQPQHF.

V is TRBV11-2 and J is TRBJ2-7. This CDR3 has 13 residues. Germline V gene lookup returns CDR1 SGHAT and CDR2 FQNNGV. The CDR3 spells CASSQLSSHEQYF.

The chain is built from TRBV9 and TRBJ2-2; TCRdb selects TRBD2, and the lack of DNA leaves this call unchecked. The V gene's germline CDR1 is SGDLS and CDR2 YYNGEE. This CDR3 contains 16 residues. The CDR3 here is CASSVGSGSPSGELFF. Full variable domain (outside the CDR3, taken from reference TRBV9 and TRBJ2-2): DSGVTQTPKHLITATGQRVTLRCSPRSGDLSVYWYQQSLDQGLQFLIQYYNGEERAKGNILERFSAQQFPDLHSELNLSSLELGDSALYFCASSVGSGSPSGELFFGEGSRLTVL.

The V and J genes are TRBV5-1 and TRBJ2-2; lacking DNA, the TRBD2 call made by TCRdb goes unchecked. The CDR3 extends over 17 amino acids. Germline values: CDR1 SGHRS, CDR2 YFSETQ. CDR3 region: CASSLWLAGSSDGELFF.

The chain recombines TRBV7-2 with TRBJ2-6; the D call from TCRdb, TRBD1, cannot be confirmed without DNA. The CDR3 is made up of 15 amino acids. Germline loops: CDR1 SGHTA, CDR2 FQGNSA. CDR3 in amino acids: CARGQGESGANVLTF.

The chain recombines TRBV5-1 with TRBJ2-2; TCRdb returns TRBD2, unconfirmable since there is no DNA. This CDR3 has 16 residues. Germline CDR1 and CDR2: SGHRS and YFSETQ. The CDR3 sequence is CASSLVSGLLTGELFF.

This chain joins TRBV2 and TRBJ2-1; TCRdb's D call of TRBD1 is untestable without DNA. Germline loops: CDR1 SNHLY, CDR2 FYNNEI. CDR3 length: 18 residues. CDR3 in amino acids: CASIPEGGGLSSYNEQFF.

The V gene is TRBV4-2, the J gene TRBJ2-1; no DNA is available, so the TRBD1 call from TCRdb remains unchecked. This CDR3 spans 14 amino acids. Germline V gene data show CDR1 as LGHNA and CDR2 as YNFKEQ. This CDR3 reads CASSQDWKGDEQFF.

The J gene is TRBJ1-1, the V gene TRBV28; as DNA is missing, the TRBD1 call by TCRdb cannot be tested. This CDR3 is built from 12 residues. In germline, CDR1 is MDHEN, CDR2 SYDVKM. The CDR3: CASRPEGVEAFF.

The chain combines TRBV12-3 or TRBV12-4 with TRBJ2-1; TCRdb names TRBD2, which stays unverified in the absence of DNA. The CDR3 totals 13 residues. The CDR3 loop is CASVGPAYNEQFF.

The rearrangement uses TRBV20-1 and TRBJ1-3. The CDR3 has 13 amino acids. Germline CDR1 and CDR2: DFQATT and SNEGSKA (reference sequence). The CDR3 protein is CSARKTSGNTIYF.

The chain couples TRBV27 to TRBJ2-7; TCRdb indicates TRBD1, and absent DNA this call remains unverified. CDR3 length equals 15 residues. Germline V lookup: CDR1 MNHEY, CDR2 SMNVEV (reference sequence). The CDR3 loop is CASSLSTGGPYEQYF.

The rearrangement uses TRBV7-6 and TRBJ2-1. The CDR3 consists of 13 residues. Germline CDR1 reads SGHVS; CDR2 reads FNYEAQ. CDR3: CASGVEVYNEQFF. Variable domain in full (rest from reference TRBV7-6 and TRBJ2-1): GAGVSQSPRYKVTKRGQDVALRCDPISGHVSLYWYRQALGQGPEFLTYFNYEAQQDKSGLPNDRFSAERPEGSISTLTIQRTEQRDSAMYRCASGVEVYNEQFFGPGTRLTVL.

The chain uses TRBV20-1 and TRBJ2-2; TCRdb gives TRBD1 as the D gene, but with no DNA this cannot be confirmed. The germline V gene has CDR1 DFQATT and CDR2 SNEGSKA (reference sequence). This CDR3 contains 14 residues. The CDR3 protein is CSAPRGGVAGELFF.

The CDR3 region is CATSTRVQTGELFF. V and J are TRBV15 and TRBJ2-2; the TCRdb call, TRBD2, lacks DNA for checking. The CDR3 spans 14 residues. Germline assignment: CDR1 LNHNV and CDR2 YYDKDF (reference sequence).

The rearrangement links TRBV11-2 to TRBJ2-5. This CDR3 has 13 amino acids. CDR1 is SGHAT, CDR2 FQNNGV, per germline. This CDR3 reads CASSSTGFETQYF.

V is TRBV6-6 and J is TRBJ2-7; TCRdb's assignment of TRBD1 cannot be checked, as there is no DNA. CDR3 length: 16 residues. CDR1 is MNHNY, CDR2 SVGAGI, per germline (reference sequence). This CDR3 is CASSPITGTGTYEQYF.

The genes are TRBV7-7 and TRBJ1-1; TCRdb designates TRBD1, a call that cannot be tested without DNA. CDR1 is SSHAT and CDR2 is FNYEAQ in the germline V gene (reference sequence). This CDR3 comprises 15 residues. Here the CDR3 reads CASSTWDRVDTEAFF.

This chain uses TRBV10-3 with TRBJ2-1; TCRdb lists TRBD2, though no DNA is available to test this call. In germline, CDR1 is ENHRY, CDR2 SYGVKD. CDR3 size: 15 residues. CDR3 in amino acids: CAISSSGMMYNEQFF.

The rearrangement links TRBV6-2 or TRBV6-3 to TRBJ2-7; TCRdb reports TRBD1, a call that lacks DNA to check it against. CDR1 is MNHEY, CDR2 SVGEGT, per germline. The CDR3 is 15 amino acids. CDR3 region: CASSLRGTPSREQYF.